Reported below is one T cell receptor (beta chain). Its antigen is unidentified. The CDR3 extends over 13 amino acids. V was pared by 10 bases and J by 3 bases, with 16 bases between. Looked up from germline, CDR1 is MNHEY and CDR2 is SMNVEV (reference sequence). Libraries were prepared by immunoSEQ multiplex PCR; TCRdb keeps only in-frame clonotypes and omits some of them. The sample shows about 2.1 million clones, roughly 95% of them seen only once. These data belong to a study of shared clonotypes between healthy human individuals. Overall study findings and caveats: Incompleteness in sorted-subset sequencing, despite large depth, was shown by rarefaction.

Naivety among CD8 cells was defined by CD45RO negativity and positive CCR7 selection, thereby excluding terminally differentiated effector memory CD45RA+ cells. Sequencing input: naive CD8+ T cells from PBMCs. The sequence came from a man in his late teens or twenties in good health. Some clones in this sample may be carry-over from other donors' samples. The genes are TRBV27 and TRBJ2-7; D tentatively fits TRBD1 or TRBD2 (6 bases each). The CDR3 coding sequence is TGTGCCATCGGGGGCGACGAAGGCTACGAGCAGTACTTC. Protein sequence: CAIGGDEGYEQYF.